A single sample is the source of the 22 T cell receptor beta chains below, sequenced in a study of identical twins. TCRdb reprocessed the 5' RACE reads with MiXCR, giving one entry per CDR3 protein. The repertoire consists of approximately 700,000 distinct CDR3 sequences, with roughly 6.2% occurring once and the leading ten covering roughly 1.6%. The sample was naive T cells sorted from blood. All receptors derive from a young man in good health.

The V call is TRBV27, the J call TRBJ2-3; weak D call: TRBD1 (6 bases). The CDR3 contains 15 residues. V was pared by 0 bases and J by 6 bases, with 13 bases between. Germline V gene data show CDR1 as MNHEY and CDR2 as SMNVEV (reference sequence). The CDR3 here is CASSLSRGGSDTQYF. CDR3 nucleotide sequence: TGTGCCAGCAGTTTATCCAGGGGCGGTTCGGATACGCAGTATTTT.

At least ten counts were recorded for this clonotype. This chain uses TRBV30 with TRBJ2-5; D unclear. Germline CDR1 and CDR2: GTSNPN and SVGIG (reference sequence). The length of the CDR3 is 15 residues. V shed 0 bases and J shed 4 bases, with 15 bases lying between them. CDR3 region: CAWSVSLGLRETQYF. In nucleotides, the CDR3 is TGTGCCTGGAGTGTAAGCTTGGGTTTGCGAGAGACCCAGTACTTC.

This clonotype was observed at least ten times. The rearrangement joins TRBV20-1 to TRBJ2-5, with a tentative D call TRBD2 (5 bases). The CDR3 consists of 15 residues. Germline CDR1 is DFQATT and CDR2 is SNEGSKA (reference sequence). V was cut by 1 base and J by 2 bases, with 14 bases left in between. CDR3 DNA sequence: TGCAGTGCTAGAGCGACGGTCGGACTTCAAGAGACCCAGTACTTC. It encodes CSARATVGLQETQYF.

DNA for the CDR3: TGTGCCAGCAGCCCGGGACAGGTGGACCCCTACGAGCAGTACTTC. This gives the protein CASSPGQVDPYEQYF. The chain employs TRBV14 and TRBJ2-7, with TRBD1 matching 8 bases. This CDR3 has 15 amino acids. From germline, CDR1 is SGHDN and CDR2 FVKESK. J lost 2 bases, V lost 4 bases, and 7 bases had no gene match.

This clonotype was seen a handful of times. The chain has TRBV29-1 and TRBJ2-3, with 8 bases aligning to TRBD2. Trimming at V came to 4 bases and at J to 1 base, leaving 10 bases not matched to a gene. This CDR3 has 16 amino acids. Germline V gene data show CDR1 as SQVTM and CDR2 as ANQGSEA. DNA for the CDR3: TGCAGCGTTGTTCTCCCGACTAGCGCCCGCACAGATACGCAGTATTTT. This sequence encodes CSVVLPTSARTDTQYF.

This clonotype was found many times. This rearrangement joins TRBV12-3 or TRBV12-4 to TRBJ2-2; a weak D match, TRBD2 (5 bases). The CDR3 totals 14 residues. Trimming stripped 3 bases from V and 7 bases from J, with 12 bases between. Written as DNA, the CDR3 is TGTGCCAGCAGTTTTAGGGAGACCGGCGGGGAGCTGTTTTTT. Its protein is CASSFRETGGELFF.

Remarks on this clonotype: The final CDR3 position lacks the conserved phenylalanine or tryptophan, pointing to a likely read error. The chain carries TRBV6-1 and TRBJ2-6; tentatively, D is TRBD1 or TRBD2 (5 bases each). CDR1 MNHNS and CDR2 SASEGT come from the germline V gene. CDR3 size: 15 residues. Trimming took 6 bases from V and 0 from J, leaving 9 bases between them. The CDR3 DNA is TGTGCCAGCAGAGGGACCGGCTCTGGGGCCAACGTCCTGACTTCC. This encodes CASRGTGSGANVLTS.

This clonotype has a handful of counts. This rearrangement joins TRBV20-1 to TRBJ2-2; 13 bases agree with TRBD2. The CDR3 is made up of 16 amino acids. After removal of 6 bases from V and 2 bases from J, the junction contained 6 bases not matched to a gene. The germline gives CDR1 DFQATT, CDR2 SNEGSKA (reference sequence). CDR3 in DNA: TGCAGTGCCGACCTGGGACTAGCGGGAAACACCGGGGAGCTGTTTTTT. This codes for CSADLGLAGNTGELFF.

This clonotype was seen ten or more times. This sequence joins TRBV18 and TRBJ2-3; D is ambiguous. V gave up 6 bases and J gave up 0 bases, with 13 bases separating them. CDR3 size: 15 residues. Germline values: CDR1 KGHSH, CDR2 LQKENI. This CDR3 reads CASSTRQTSTDTQYF. In DNA, the CDR3 is TGTGCCAGCTCCACGCGGCAAACTAGCACAGATACGCAGTATTTT.

The rearrangement links TRBV6-5 to TRBJ2-3; 9 bases line up with TRBD2. The V gene's germline CDR1 is MNHEY and CDR2 SVGAGI. This CDR3 is built from 17 residues. Trimming at V came to 0 bases and at J to 2 bases, leaving 6 bases not matched to a gene. The CDR3, as DNA: TGTGCCAGCAGTTACTCGTCGACTAGCGGCTACACAGATACGCAGTATTTT. The encoded protein is CASSYSSTSGYTDTQYF.

This clonotype was observed many times. The V gene is TRBV10-3, the J gene TRBJ2-3; 10 bases align to TRBD1. The CDR3 has 17 residues. Germline V gene data show CDR1 as ENHRY and CDR2 as SYGVKD. The ends lost 2 bases at V and 2 bases at J; junction bases unmatched: 7. CDR3 in DNA: TGTGCCATCAGTGAGACTACCGGGACAGGGGACACAGATACGCAGTATTTT. The encoded protein is CAISETTGTGDTDTQYF.

This clonotype was detected a few times. The V gene is TRBV27, the J gene TRBJ2-7, with D possibly TRBD2 on 7 matching bases. Per germline, CDR1 MNHEY and CDR2 SMNVEV (reference sequence). V was pared by 11 bases and J by 3 bases, with 11 bases between. This CDR3 has 11 amino acids. CDR3 protein: CARGGGYEQYV. The CDR3 DNA follows: TGTGCCCGAGGGGGGGGCTACGAGCAGTACGTC.

This clonotype was detected only a few times. This chain uses TRBV20-1 with TRBJ2-7; 10 positions agree with TRBD1. The CDR3 extends over 14 amino acids. Germline V gene sequence: CDR1 DFQATT, CDR2 SNEGSKA (reference sequence). J lost 2 bases, V lost 2 bases, and 3 bases had no gene match. The CDR3 loop is CSARPGQGTYEQYF. CDR3 coding DNA: TGCAGTGCTAGACCGGGACAGGGGACCTACGAGCAGTACTTC.

This clonotype was recorded many times. The V and J genes are TRBV30 and TRBJ1-2; D call uncertain. The ends were cut back, 0 bases at V and 5 bases at J, with 7 bases in the middle. CDR1 is GTSNPN and CDR2 is SVGIG in the germline V gene (reference sequence). This CDR3 is built from 12 residues. The CDR3 reads CAWSVPRYGYTF. DNA for the CDR3: TGTGCCTGGAGTGTACCGAGGTATGGCTACACCTTC.

This clonotype was counted many times. This rearrangement joins TRBV5-6 to TRBJ2-7; a possible D gene is TRBD1 (6 bases). V was pared by 2 bases and J by 4 bases, with 10 bases between. The germline V gene has CDR1 SGHDT and CDR2 YYEEEE. CDR3 length: 13 amino acids. The CDR3 region is CASSFQGQYEQYF. Here the CDR3 DNA reads TGTGCCAGCAGCTTTCAGGGGCAATACGAGCAGTACTTC.

V is TRBV12-3 or TRBV12-4 and J is TRBJ2-5; the D is unclear. This CDR3 has 11 residues. Trimming left V 1 base short and J 12 bases short, with 9 bases between. The CDR3 DNA reads as TGTGCCAGCAGTTTAGGGCCGCACAAGTACTTC. Encoded protein: CASSLGPHKYF.

This clonotype has a count of ten or more. This chain joins TRBV12-3 or TRBV12-4 and TRBJ2-1, with D unclear. The CDR3 totals 14 residues. V was trimmed by 3 bases and J by 5 bases, leaving 11 bases between them. The CDR3 is CASSLGASNNEQFF. The CDR3 DNA follows: TGTGCCAGCAGTTTGGGCGCCAGTAACAATGAGCAGTTCTTC.

The CDR3: CASSLGFGTDTQYF. CDR3 DNA sequence: TGCGCCAGCAGCTTGGGGTTTGGCACAGATACGCAGTATTTT. The chain uses TRBV5-1 and TRBJ2-3, with D hard to call. Germline V CDR1 and CDR2: SGHRS, YFSETQ. V lost 0 bases and J 1 base, leaving 6 bases between the germline ends. The CDR3 consists of 14 residues.

This clonotype was counted ten times or more. The chain uses TRBV6-5 and TRBJ2-1, with D perhaps TRBD1 or TRBD2 (5 bases each). Per germline, CDR1 MNHEY and CDR2 SVGAGI. Trimming took off 6 bases at V and 8 bases at J, with 8 bases between the two ends. The CDR3 is 11 amino acids. CDR3 sequence (DNA): TGTGCCAGCAGCTGGGGGTATGAGCAGTTCTTC. This translates into CASSWGYEQFF.

The chain couples TRBV10-3 to TRBJ2-1; 10 bases are a match to TRBD2. Looked up from germline, CDR1 is ENHRY and CDR2 is SYGVKD. The CDR3 sequence is 15 residues long. Germline trimming cut 4 bases from V and 4 bases from J; bases unmatched to any gene: 4. The CDR3 DNA sequence: TGTGCCATCAGTGCGTTAGCGGGGGGTTACAATGAGCAGTTCTTC. Its translation is CAISALAGGYNEQFF.

The table lists this clonotype with a few counts. The genes are TRBV6-2 or TRBV6-3 and TRBJ2-4, with a possible D match to TRBD1 (6 bases). Per germline, CDR1 MNHEY and CDR2 SVGEGT. This CDR3 spans 14 amino acids. V lost 7 bases, J lost 0 bases, and 10 bases lay in between. The CDR3 protein is CASIQGSAKNIQYF. CDR3 sequence (DNA): TGTGCCAGCATTCAGGGGTCAGCCAAAAACATTCAGTACTTC.

This clonotype was seen ten or more times. The chain uses TRBV20-1 and TRBJ2-7; maybe TRBD1 (6 bases). There are 12 residues in the CDR3. Trimming pared 3 bases from V and 5 bases from J, leaving 11 bases between. CDR1 DFQATT and CDR2 SNEGSKA come from the germline V gene (reference sequence). In DNA, the CDR3 is TGCAGTGCTAGTCCGTCAGGGGACGAGCAGTACTTC. Encoded protein: CSASPSGDEQYF.